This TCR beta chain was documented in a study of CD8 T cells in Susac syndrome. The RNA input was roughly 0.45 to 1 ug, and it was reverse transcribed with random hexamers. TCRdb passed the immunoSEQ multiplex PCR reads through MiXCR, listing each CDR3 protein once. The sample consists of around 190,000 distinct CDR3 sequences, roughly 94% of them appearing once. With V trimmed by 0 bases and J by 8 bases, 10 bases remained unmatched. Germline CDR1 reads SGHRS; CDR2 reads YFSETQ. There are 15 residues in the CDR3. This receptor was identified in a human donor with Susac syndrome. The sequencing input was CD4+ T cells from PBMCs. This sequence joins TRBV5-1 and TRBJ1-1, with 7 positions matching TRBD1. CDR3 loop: CASSLDPGTAAEAFF. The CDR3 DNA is TGCGCCAGCAGCTTGGACCCTGGGACAGCGGCCGAAGCTTTCTTT.